Below are 20 T cell receptor beta chains sequenced from a single sample in a study of shared clonotypes between healthy human individuals (TCRdb year 2020). The receptor library was made with the immunoSEQ multiplex PCR assay. TCRdb stores this immuneACCESS table with in-frame sequences only. Part of the clones is absent; in the studies checked, under half of the shortfall reflects unresolved V genes, and no reason is known for the rest. A total of some 2,100,000 clones appear in this sample, under 95% of them only once. The ten largest account for around 1.7% of the sample. CD8 naive samples consisted of CD45RO-negative cells that were positively selected for CCR7, yielding a CD45RA+CCR7+ population without TemRA cells. The material sequenced was naive CD8+ T cells from PBMCs. The cell subset or site label here, explained by the study, means: CD45RA+CCR7+. The source of these receptors is a man aged 18 to 29 in good health. Some clones in this sample may be carry-over from other donors' samples.

The rearrangement joins TRBV4-1 to TRBJ1-2, with D possibly TRBD1 on 5 matching bases. Deletions cut 4 bases from V and 9 bases from J, with 15 bases between. This CDR3 has 13 residues. Germline CDR1 and CDR2: MGHRA and YSYEKL. CDR3 sequence (DNA): TGCGCCAGCAGCCCACTGGGCGGGGGACGCTACACCTTC. It translates to CASSPLGGGRYTF.

The J gene is TRBJ2-7, the V gene TRBV5-6; D call uncertain. CDR3 size: 14 residues. From germline, CDR1 is SGHDT and CDR2 YYEEEE. V dropped 3 bases and J dropped 5 bases, with 15 bases sitting between them. The CDR3 coding sequence is TGTGCCAGCAGCTACGACATGGGGATGGACGAGCAGTACTTC. Amino acids: CASSYDMGMDEQYF.

The chain recombines TRBV19 with TRBJ1-5, with 8 bases aligning to TRBD1. The V segment lost 11 bases and the J segment 5 bases; nucleotides outside the gene matches: 14. This CDR3 region has 15 residues. Germline CDR1 and CDR2: LNHDA and SQIVND (reference sequence). The CDR3 here is CASQDRGIEHQPQHF. The CDR3 bases are TGTGCCTCGCAAGACAGGGGTATCGAGCATCAGCCCCAGCATTTT.

The chain combines TRBV4-1 with TRBJ1-3; maybe TRBD1 (5 bases). This CDR3 spans 17 amino acids. Germline assignment: CDR1 MGHRA and CDR2 YSYEKL. Trimming took off 0 bases at V and 1 base at J, with 13 bases between the two ends. CDR3 loop: CASSQELQGLSGNTIYF. For the CDR3, the DNA is TGCGCCAGCAGCCAAGAATTGCAGGGCTTGTCTGGAAACACCATATATTTT.

This rearrangement joins TRBV28 to TRBJ1-5; D possibly corresponds to TRBD1 (6 bases). CDR3 length equals 15 residues. V was pared by 3 bases and J by 6 bases, with 15 bases between. CDR1 and CDR2 (germline): MDHEN, SYDVKM. In DNA form, the CDR3 reads TGTGCCAGCAGTTTTAGCAGGGGATCGACTCAGCCCCAGCATTTT. This sequence encodes CASSFSRGSTQPQHF.

The V and J genes are TRBV2 and TRBJ2-7; the D is unclear. Germline lookup yields CDR1 SNHLY and CDR2 FYNNEI. The CDR3 totals 14 residues. V was trimmed by 3 bases and J by 1 base, leaving 10 bases between them. CDR3 nucleotide sequence: TGTGCCAGCAGTGACGTGCCAGAGTCCTACGAGCAGTACTTC. Translating it yields CASSDVPESYEQYF.

This clone was seen a single time. This chain links TRBV18 with TRBJ2-7; tentatively, D is TRBD1 (6 bases). The CDR3 consists of 19 residues. Germline V gene sequence: CDR1 KGHSH, CDR2 LQKENI. Between the trimmed V and J ends, which lost 5 bases and 2 bases, there was a span of 28 bases. CDR3 residues: CASSSALLPGDDDTYEQYF. In nucleotides, the CDR3 is TGTGCCAGCTCATCCGCGCTCCTTCCAGGGGACGACGACACCTACGAGCAGTACTTC.

V usage is TRBV7-9 and J usage is TRBJ2-1, with TRBD2 matching over 7 bases. Per germline, CDR1 SEHNR and CDR2 FQNEAQ (reference sequence). There are 15 residues in the CDR3. With 1 base clipped from V and 5 bases from J, the junction kept 5 bases outside the gene matches. The CDR3 sequence is CASSLVQGGDNEQFF. The CDR3, as DNA: TGTGCCAGCAGCTTAGTTCAGGGAGGGGACAATGAGCAGTTCTTC.

This chain joins TRBV10-2 and TRBJ2-2, with 7 bases fitting TRBD1. Losses at the gene ends were 7 bases for V and 3 bases for J; bases not matched to a gene: 14. The V gene's germline CDR1 is WSHSY and CDR2 SAAADI. This CDR3 is 17 amino acids long. The CDR3 nucleotides are TGCGCCAGCACCGGGATAGTCGGACAGGTTTACACCGGGGAGCTGTTTTTT. Encoded protein: CASTGIVGQVYTGELFF.

This clone has just one count. This chain joins TRBV11-3 and TRBJ2-5, with a weak D call TRBD2 (7 bases). The length of the CDR3 is 18 residues. Trimming cost V 6 bases and J 1 base, with 24 bases left between them. Germline CDR1 and CDR2: SGHNT and YENEEA. This CDR3 is CASRPWVGGADLQETQYF. The CDR3, as DNA: TGTGCCAGCAGGCCATGGGTTGGGGGGGCAGATCTCCAAGAGACCCAGTACTTC.

CDR3 amino acids: CASSFRTGYNEQFF. CDR3 DNA sequence: TGCGCCAGCAGCTTCCGGACTGGTTACAATGAGCAGTTCTTC. The J gene is TRBJ2-1, the V gene TRBV5-1, with a possible D match to TRBD2 (5 bases). V was shortened by 2 bases and J by 4 bases, with 10 bases between the two germline ends. Germline CDR1 and CDR2: SGHRS and YFSETQ. This CDR3 comprises 14 residues.

The genes are TRBV11-2 and TRBJ2-3; no clear D gene. V shed 5 bases and J shed 4 bases, with 7 bases lying between them. The CDR3 runs to 12 residues. Germline loops: CDR1 SGHAT, CDR2 FQNNGV. The CDR3, as DNA: TGTGCCAGCAGCCTTAAGGCAGATACGCAGTATTTT. Protein sequence: CASSLKADTQYF.

The chain recombines TRBV10-1 with TRBJ1-1; no definite D call. The CDR3 is 19 residues long. Germline-derived CDR1 and CDR2 are WNHNN and SYGVQD (reference sequence). V was cut by 2 bases and J by 7 bases, with 29 bases left in between. The CDR3 reads CASSEPEVSPAPLSIEAFF. The DNA of the CDR3 is TGCGCCAGCAGTGAGCCCGAGGTAAGCCCCGCGCCACTAAGTATTGAAGCTTTCTTT.

The genes are TRBV11-2 and TRBJ1-6, with D tentatively TRBD1 (5 bases). V was pared by 2 bases and J by 7 bases, with 12 bases between. The CDR3 contains 15 residues. The germline gives CDR1 SGHAT, CDR2 FQNNGV. The CDR3 spells CASSLRGERNSPLHF. CDR3 DNA: TGTGCCAGCAGCTTAAGGGGTGAGAGGAATTCACCCCTCCACTTT.

This chain connects TRBV28 to TRBJ2-1, with a possible D match to TRBD2 (6 bases). There are 12 residues in the CDR3. V gave up 10 bases and J gave up 8 bases, with 15 bases separating them. The germline gives CDR1 MDHEN, CDR2 SYDVKM. CDR3 DNA sequence: TGTGCCATCGCACCGGGAGAGGATGAGCAGTTCTTC. As protein: CAIAPGEDEQFF.

This chain uses TRBV7-9 with TRBJ2-7, with 9 bases matching TRBD1. V was clipped by 3 bases and J by 6 bases; unmatched bases: 6. The CDR3 totals 14 residues. Germline V gives CDR1 SEHNR, CDR2 FQNEAQ (reference sequence). DNA of the CDR3: TGTGCCAGCAGCTTCTACAGGGGGCGCGGCGAGCAGTACTTC. Protein product: CASSFYRGRGEQYF.

The rearrangement joins TRBV5-6 to TRBJ2-1; TRBD2 matches 13 bases. Germline V gene sequence: CDR1 SGHDT, CDR2 YYEEEE. The V segment lost 3 bases and the J segment 2 bases; nucleotides outside the gene matches: 2. The CDR3 runs 16 residues. Written as DNA, the CDR3 is TGTGCCAGCAGCTGGGGGACTAGCGGGACCTACAATGAGCAGTTCTTC. Encoded protein: CASSWGTSGTYNEQFF.

This chain uses TRBV27 with TRBJ1-5; TRBD1 agrees at 8 bases. The ends lost 5 bases at V and 5 bases at J; junction bases unmatched: 8. CDR1 MNHEY and CDR2 SMNVEV come from the germline V gene (reference sequence). CDR3 length: 15 amino acids. The CDR3, as DNA: TGTGCCAGCAGTCCCTCCCAGGGGGCGTATCAGCCCCAGCATTTT. Its translation is CASSPSQGAYQPQHF.

V gene TRBV4-1 combines with J gene TRBJ2-1, with unresolved D. Germline V gives CDR1 MGHRA, CDR2 YSYEKL. This CDR3 is built from 14 residues. V gave up 1 base and J gave up 9 bases, with 13 bases separating them. DNA for the CDR3: TGCGCCAGCAGCCAAGCCCCACTTGTTCCTGAGCAGTTCTTC. The encoded protein is CASSQAPLVPEQFF.

The genes are TRBV7-9 and TRBJ1-2; a possible D gene is TRBD1 (5 bases). V was trimmed by 0 bases and J by 3 bases, leaving 11 bases between them. The germline V gene encodes CDR1 SEHNR and CDR2 FQNEAQ (reference sequence). The CDR3 is 15 residues long. The DNA for the CDR3 is TGTGCCAGCAGCTTAGCGTTAGGGGAGGACTATGGCTACACCTTC. Amino acids: CASSLALGEDYGYTF.